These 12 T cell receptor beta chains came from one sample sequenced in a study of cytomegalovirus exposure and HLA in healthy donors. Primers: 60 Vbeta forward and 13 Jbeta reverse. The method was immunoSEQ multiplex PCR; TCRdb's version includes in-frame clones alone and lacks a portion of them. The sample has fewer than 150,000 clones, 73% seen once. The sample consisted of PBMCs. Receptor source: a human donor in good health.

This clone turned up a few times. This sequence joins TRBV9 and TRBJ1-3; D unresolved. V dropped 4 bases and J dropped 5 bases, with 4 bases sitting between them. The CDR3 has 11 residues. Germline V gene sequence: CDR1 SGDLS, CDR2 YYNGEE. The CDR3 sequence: CASSTRNTIYF. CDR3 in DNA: TGTGCCAGCAGCACTCGAAACACCATATATTTT.

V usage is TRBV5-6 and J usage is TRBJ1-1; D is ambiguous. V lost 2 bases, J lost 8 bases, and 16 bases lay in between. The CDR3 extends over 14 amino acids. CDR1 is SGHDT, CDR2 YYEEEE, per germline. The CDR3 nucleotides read TGTGCCAGCAGCTTAACGCCAGGTGGAAGGGAAGCTTTCTTT. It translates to CASSLTPGGREAFF.

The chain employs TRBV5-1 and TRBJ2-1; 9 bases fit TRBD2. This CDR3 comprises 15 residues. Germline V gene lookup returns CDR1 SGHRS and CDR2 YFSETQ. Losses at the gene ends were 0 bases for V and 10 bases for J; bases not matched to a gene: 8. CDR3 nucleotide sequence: TGCGCCAGCAGCTTGGGTCTTAGCGGGAGCAGGGAGCAGTTCTTC. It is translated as CASSLGLSGSREQFF. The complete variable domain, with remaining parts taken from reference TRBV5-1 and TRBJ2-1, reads KAGVTQTPRYLIKTRGQQVTLSCSPISGHRSVSWYQQTPGQGLQFLFEYFSETQRNKGNFPGRFSGRQFSNSRSEMNVSTLELGDSALYLCASSLGLSGSREQFFGPGTRLTVL.

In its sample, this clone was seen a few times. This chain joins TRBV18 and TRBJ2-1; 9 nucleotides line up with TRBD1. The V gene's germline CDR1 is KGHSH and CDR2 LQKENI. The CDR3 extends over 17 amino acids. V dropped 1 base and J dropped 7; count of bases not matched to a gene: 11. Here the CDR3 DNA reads TGTGCCAGCTCACCACGTTTCCCTGGACAGGGGCTAAATGAGCAGTTCTTC. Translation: CASSPRFPGQGLNEQFF. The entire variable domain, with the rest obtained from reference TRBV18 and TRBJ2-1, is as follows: NAGVMQNPRHLVRRRGQEARLRCSPMKGHSHVYWYRQLPEEGLKFMVYLQKENIIDESGMPKERFSAEFPKEGPSILRIQQVVRGDSAAYFCASSPRFPGQGLNEQFFGPGTRLTVL.

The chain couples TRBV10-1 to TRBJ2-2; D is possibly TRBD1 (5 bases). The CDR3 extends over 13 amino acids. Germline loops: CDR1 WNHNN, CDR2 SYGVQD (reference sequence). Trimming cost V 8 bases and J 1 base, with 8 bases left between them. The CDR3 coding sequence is TGCGCCAGCGGTACAGGGAACACCGGGGAGCTGTTTTTT. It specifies CASGTGNTGELFF.

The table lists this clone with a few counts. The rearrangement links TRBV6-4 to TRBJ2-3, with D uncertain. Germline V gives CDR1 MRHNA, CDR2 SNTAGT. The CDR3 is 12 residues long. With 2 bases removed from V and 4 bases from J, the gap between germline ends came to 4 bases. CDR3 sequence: CASSDIADTQYF. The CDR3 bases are TGTGCCAGCAGTGACATCGCAGATACGCAGTATTTT.

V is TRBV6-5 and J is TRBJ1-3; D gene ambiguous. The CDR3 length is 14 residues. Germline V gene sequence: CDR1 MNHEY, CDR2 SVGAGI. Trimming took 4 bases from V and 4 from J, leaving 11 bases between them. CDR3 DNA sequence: TGTGCCAGCAGTTCGGGCAGAGGGGGAAACACCATATATTTT. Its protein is CASSSGRGGNTIYF.

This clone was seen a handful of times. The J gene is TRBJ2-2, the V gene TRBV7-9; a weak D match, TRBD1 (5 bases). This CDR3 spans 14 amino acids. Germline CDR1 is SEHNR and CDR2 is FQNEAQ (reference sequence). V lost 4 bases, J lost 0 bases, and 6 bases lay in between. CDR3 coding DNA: TGTGCCAGCAGCTGGACACCGAACACCGGGGAGCTGTTTTTT. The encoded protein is CASSWTPNTGELFF. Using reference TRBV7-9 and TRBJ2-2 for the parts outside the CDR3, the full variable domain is DTGVSQNPRHKITKRGQNVTFRCDPISEHNRLYWYRQTLGQGPEFLTYFQNEAQLEKSRLLSDRFSAERPKGSFSTLEIQRTEQGDSAMYLCASSWTPNTGELFFGEGSRLTVL.

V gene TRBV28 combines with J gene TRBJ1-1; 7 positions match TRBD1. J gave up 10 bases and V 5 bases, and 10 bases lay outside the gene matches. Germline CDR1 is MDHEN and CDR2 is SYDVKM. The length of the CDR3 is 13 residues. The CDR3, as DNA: TGTGCCAGCAGTCTAGGACAGGTTTATCGAGCTTTCTTT. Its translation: CASSLGQVYRAFF.

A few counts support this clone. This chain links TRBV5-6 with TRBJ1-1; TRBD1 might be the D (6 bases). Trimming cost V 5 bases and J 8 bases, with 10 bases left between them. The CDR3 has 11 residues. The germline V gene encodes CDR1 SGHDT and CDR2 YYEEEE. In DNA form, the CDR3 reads TGTGCCAGCAGGCATGGGACAGAAGCTTTCTTT. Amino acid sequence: CASRHGTEAFF.

DNA of the CDR3: TGTGCCAGCAGCGGTCGTGCTGACTCGTACGAGCAGTACTTC. It yields the protein CASSGRADSYEQYF. The chain links TRBV2 to TRBJ2-7, with unresolved D. Trimming took off 6 bases at V and 4 bases at J, with 16 bases between the two ends. CDR1 SNHLY and CDR2 FYNNEI come from the germline V gene. This CDR3 is built from 14 residues.

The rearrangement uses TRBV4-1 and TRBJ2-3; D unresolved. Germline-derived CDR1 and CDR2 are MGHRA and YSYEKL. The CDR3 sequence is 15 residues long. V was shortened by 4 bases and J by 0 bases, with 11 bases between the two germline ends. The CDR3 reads CASSLYPVSTDTQYF. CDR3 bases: TGCGCCAGCAGCCTATACCCGGTTAGCACAGATACGCAGTATTTT.